Below are 10 T cell receptor beta chains sequenced from a single sample in a study of CD8+ T cells in alopecia areata. Sequencing templates came from extracted RNA that was reverse transcribed into cDNA. Repertoires were generated with immunoSEQ multiplex PCR, while TCRdb's copy carries only in-frame clones and drops some. The top ten hold roughly 1.5% of the sample, which has about 220,000 clones, around three fifths seen once. Treatment specified: oral pan-JAK inhibitor, 5-10 mg twice daily. Sequencing was performed on CD4+ T cells sorted from blood, taken at week 4, from a patient treated with tofacitinib. The receptors derive from a human donor with alopecia areata.

This clone occurred a few times. V is TRBV4-3 and J is TRBJ2-1; 7 nucleotides align to TRBD1. There are 18 residues in the CDR3. The germline V gene encodes CDR1 LGHNA and CDR2 YSLEER. After removal of 0 bases from V and 4 bases from J, the junction contained 12 bases not matched to a gene. The CDR3 is CASSQDRPSHRGYNEQFF. CDR3 bases: TGCGCCAGCAGCCAAGATAGGCCCTCTCACAGGGGTTACAATGAGCAGTTCTTC.

V and J are TRBV27 and TRBJ1-5; no firm D call. This CDR3 is 15 amino acids long. Germline CDR1 and CDR2: MNHEY and SMNVEV (reference sequence). V lost 5 bases and J 1 base, leaving 12 bases between the germline ends. CDR3 sequence reads: CASSQRRGSNQPQHF. The CDR3 DNA reads TGTGCCAGCAGTCAACGGAGAGGGAGCAATCAGCCCCAGCATTTT.

A note on this clone: The sample carries other DNA sequences with the same CDR3. The chain joins TRBV30 to TRBJ1-2; D gene ambiguous. The CDR3 consists of 12 residues. The germline V gene encodes CDR1 GTSNPN and CDR2 SVGIG (reference sequence). Trimming took 0 bases from V and 4 from J, leaving 6 bases between them. CDR3 DNA: TGTGCCTGGAGTGTACTTAGCTATGGCTACACCTTC. Protein product: CAWSVLSYGYTF.

The V call is TRBV4-3, the J call TRBJ2-1, with 10 bases that match TRBD2. V shed 0 bases, J shed 7 bases, and the junction held 12 bases outside the gene matches. There are 18 residues in the CDR3. Germline CDR1 reads LGHNA; CDR2 reads YSLEER. The CDR3 DNA reads TGCGCCAGCAGCCAAGATATGAGTTTAACGACTAGCGGGAATGAGCAGTTCTTC. Residues: CASSQDMSLTTSGNEQFF.

The chain uses TRBV29-1 and TRBJ2-7, with 9 nucleotides matching TRBD1. The V gene end was trimmed by 4 bases and the J gene end by 1 base; junction bases not matched to a gene: 5. CDR3 length: 14 residues. Per the germline V gene, CDR1 is SQVTM and CDR2 is ANQGSEA. The CDR3 reads CSVGQGGLSYEQYF. CDR3 sequence (DNA): TGCAGCGTTGGACAGGGGGGATTGTCCTACGAGCAGTACTTC.

This clone was counted many times. J is TRBJ2-7 and V is TRBV10-1; D is unresolved. V was cut by 3 bases and J by 5 bases, with 14 bases left in between. Per germline, CDR1 WNHNN and CDR2 SYGVQD (reference sequence). The CDR3 sequence is 14 residues long. CDR3 bases: TGCGCCAGCAGTGACCAGACGGACGGTAACGAGCAGTACTTC. It specifies CASSDQTDGNEQYF.

The CDR3: CSVEDTLNTEAFF. As DNA, the CDR3 is TGCAGCGTTGAAGACACTTTGAACACTGAAGCTTTCTTT. The rearrangement joins TRBV29-1 to TRBJ1-1; D gene ambiguous. The CDR3 is 13 amino acids. V lost 0 bases and J 0 bases, leaving 5 bases between the germline ends. From germline, CDR1 is SQVTM and CDR2 ANQGSEA.

The chain carries TRBV7-3 and TRBJ1-1, with D hard to call. The V end lost 5 bases, the J end lost 0 bases, and 7 bases lay between the germline ends. Germline V CDR1 and CDR2: SGHTA, FQGTGA. CDR3 length: 13 amino acids. CDR3 sequence (DNA): TGTGCCAGCAGCGCCTCTATGAACACTGAAGCTTTCTTT. Translated: CASSASMNTEAFF. Based on the CDR3 plus reference TRBV7-3 and TRBJ1-1, the full variable domain is GAGVSQTPSNKVTEKGKYVELRCDPISGHTALYWYRQSLGQGPEFLIYFQGTGAADDSGLPNDRFFAVRPEGSVSTLKIQRTERGDSAVYLCASSASMNTEAFFGQGTRLTVV.

Details on this clone: Additional DNA sequences in this sample encode the identical CDR3. J is TRBJ1-1 and V is TRBV29-1; possible D gene TRBD1, 5 bases. V was cut by 8 bases and J by 1 base, with 11 bases left in between. Per the germline V gene, CDR1 is SQVTM and CDR2 is ANQGSEA. This CDR3 has 12 amino acids. The CDR3, as DNA: TGCAGCTCGCTCCAGGGGAACACTGAAGCTTTCTTT. Protein sequence: CSSLQGNTEAFF.

Here the CDR3 reads CSARSGDTQYF. The CDR3 nucleotides read TGCAGTGCTAGATCCGGTGATACGCAGTATTTT. The chain recombines TRBV20-1 with TRBJ2-3; unclear D gene. Germline CDR1 DFQATT, CDR2 SNEGSKA (reference sequence). The CDR3 covers 11 residues. V lost 2 bases and J 6 bases, leaving 6 bases between the germline ends.